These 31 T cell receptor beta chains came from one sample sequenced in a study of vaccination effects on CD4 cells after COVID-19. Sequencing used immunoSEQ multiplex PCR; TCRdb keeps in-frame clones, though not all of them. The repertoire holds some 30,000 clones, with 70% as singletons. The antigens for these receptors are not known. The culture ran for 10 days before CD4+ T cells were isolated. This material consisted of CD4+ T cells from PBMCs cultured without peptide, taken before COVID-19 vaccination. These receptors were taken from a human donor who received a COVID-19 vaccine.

Written as DNA, the CDR3 is TGCGCCAGCAGCTGGGGACAGGAACACAATGAGCAGTTCTTC. Amino acids: CASSWGQEHNEQFF. V usage is TRBV5-1 and J usage is TRBJ2-1; 8 bases are shared with TRBD1. Germline lookup yields CDR1 SGHRS and CDR2 YFSETQ. The V and J ends lost 3 bases and 5 bases, in that order; junction bases with no gene match: 4. This CDR3 comprises 14 residues.

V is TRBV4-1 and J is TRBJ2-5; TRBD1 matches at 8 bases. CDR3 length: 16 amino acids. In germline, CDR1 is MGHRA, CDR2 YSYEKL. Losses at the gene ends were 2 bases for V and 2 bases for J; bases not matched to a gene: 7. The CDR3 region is CASSQRTGTRQETQYF. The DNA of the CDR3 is TGCGCCAGCAGCCAAAGGACAGGGACCAGACAAGAGACCCAGTACTTC.

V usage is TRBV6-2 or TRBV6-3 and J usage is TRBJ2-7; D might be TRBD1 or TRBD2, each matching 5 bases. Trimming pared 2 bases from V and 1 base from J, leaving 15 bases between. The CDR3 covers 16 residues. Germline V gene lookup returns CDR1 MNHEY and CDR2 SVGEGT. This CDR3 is CASSYIDRGSSYEQYF. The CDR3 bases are TGTGCCAGCAGTTACATCGACAGAGGGTCTTCCTACGAGCAGTACTTC.

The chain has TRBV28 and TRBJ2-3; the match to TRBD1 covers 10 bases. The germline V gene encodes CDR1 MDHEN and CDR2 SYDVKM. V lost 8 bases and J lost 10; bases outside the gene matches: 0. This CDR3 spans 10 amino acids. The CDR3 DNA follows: TGTGCCAGCGGACAGGGGGCGCAGTATTTT. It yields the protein CASGQGAQYF. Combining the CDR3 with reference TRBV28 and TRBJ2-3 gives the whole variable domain DVKVTQSSRYLVKRTGEKVFLECVQDMDHENMFWYRQDPGLGLRLIYFSYDVKMKEKGDIPEGYSVSREKKERFSLILESASTNQTSMYLCASGQGAQYFGPGTRLTVL.

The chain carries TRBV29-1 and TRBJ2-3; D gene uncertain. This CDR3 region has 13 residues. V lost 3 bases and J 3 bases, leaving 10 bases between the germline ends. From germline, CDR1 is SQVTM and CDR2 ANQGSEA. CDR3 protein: CSVDPAYTDTQYF. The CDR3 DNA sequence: TGCAGCGTTGATCCGGCATATACAGATACGCAGTATTTT.

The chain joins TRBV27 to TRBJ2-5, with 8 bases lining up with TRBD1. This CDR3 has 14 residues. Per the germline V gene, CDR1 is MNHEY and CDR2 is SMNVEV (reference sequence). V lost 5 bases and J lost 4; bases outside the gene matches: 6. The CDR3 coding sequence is TGTGCCAGCAGTGGACAGGGACCCCGAGAGACCCAGTACTTC. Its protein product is CASSGQGPRETQYF.

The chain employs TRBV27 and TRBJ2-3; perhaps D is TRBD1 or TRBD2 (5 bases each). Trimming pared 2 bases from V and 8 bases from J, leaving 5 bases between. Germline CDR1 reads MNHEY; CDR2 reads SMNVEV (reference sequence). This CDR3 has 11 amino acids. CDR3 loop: CASSLGGTQYF. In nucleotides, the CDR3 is TGTGCCAGCAGTTTAGGGGGTACGCAGTATTTT.

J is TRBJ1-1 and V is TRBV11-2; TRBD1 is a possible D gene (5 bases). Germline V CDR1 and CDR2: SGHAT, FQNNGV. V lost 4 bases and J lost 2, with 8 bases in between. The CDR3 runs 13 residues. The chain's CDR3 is CASSSGANTEAFF. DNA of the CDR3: TGTGCCAGCAGCTCCGGGGCCAACACTGAAGCTTTCTTT. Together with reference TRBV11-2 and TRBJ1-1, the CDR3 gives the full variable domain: EAGVAQSPRYKIIEKRQSVAFWCNPISGHATLYWYQQILGQGPKLLIQFQNNGVVDDSQLPKDRFSAERLKGVDSTLKIQPAKLEDSAVYLCASSSGANTEAFFGQGTRLTVV.

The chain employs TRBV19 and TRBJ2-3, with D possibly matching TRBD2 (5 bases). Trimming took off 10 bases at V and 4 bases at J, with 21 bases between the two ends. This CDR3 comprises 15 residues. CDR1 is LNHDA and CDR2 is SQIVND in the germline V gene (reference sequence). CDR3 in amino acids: CATSRRTAGSDTQYF. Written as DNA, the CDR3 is TGTGCCACTTCCAGGAGGACGGCGGGTTCAGATACGCAGTATTTT.

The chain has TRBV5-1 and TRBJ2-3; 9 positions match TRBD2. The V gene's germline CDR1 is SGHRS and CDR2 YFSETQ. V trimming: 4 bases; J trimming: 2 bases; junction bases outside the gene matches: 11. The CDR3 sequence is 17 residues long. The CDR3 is CASSPDPGGRATDTQYF. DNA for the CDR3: TGCGCCAGCAGCCCGGATCCTGGCGGGAGGGCCACAGATACGCAGTATTTT.

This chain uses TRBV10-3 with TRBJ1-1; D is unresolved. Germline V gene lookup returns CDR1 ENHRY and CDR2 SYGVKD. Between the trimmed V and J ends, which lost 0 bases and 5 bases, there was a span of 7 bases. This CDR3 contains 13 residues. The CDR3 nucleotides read TGTGCCATCAGTGAGTCGACCCGGACTGAAGCTTTCTTT. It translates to CAISESTRTEAFF.

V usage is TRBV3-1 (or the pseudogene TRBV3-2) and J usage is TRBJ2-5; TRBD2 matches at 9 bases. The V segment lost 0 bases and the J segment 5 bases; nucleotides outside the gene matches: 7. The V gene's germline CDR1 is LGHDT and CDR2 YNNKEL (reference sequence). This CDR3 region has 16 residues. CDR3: CASSQDPSGVGETQYF. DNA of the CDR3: TGTGCCAGCAGCCAAGACCCTAGCGGGGTTGGTGAGACCCAGTACTTC.

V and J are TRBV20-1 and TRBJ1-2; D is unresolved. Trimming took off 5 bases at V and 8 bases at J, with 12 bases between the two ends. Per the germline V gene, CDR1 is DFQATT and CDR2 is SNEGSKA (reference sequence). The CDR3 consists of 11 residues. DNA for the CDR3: TGCAGTGCTGAAATGGTGGACGGCTACACCTTC. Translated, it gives CSAEMVDGYTF.

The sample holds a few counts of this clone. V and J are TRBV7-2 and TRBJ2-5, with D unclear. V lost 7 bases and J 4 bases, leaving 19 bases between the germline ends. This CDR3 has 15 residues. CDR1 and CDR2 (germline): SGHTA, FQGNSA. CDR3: CASTFSVLSAETQYF. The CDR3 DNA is TGTGCCAGCACCTTCTCCGTCCTGTCCGCAGAGACCCAGTACTTC.

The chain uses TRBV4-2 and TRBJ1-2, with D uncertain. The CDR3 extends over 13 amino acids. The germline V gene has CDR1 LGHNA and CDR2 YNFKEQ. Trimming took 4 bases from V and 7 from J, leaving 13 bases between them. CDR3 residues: CASSPDDRSGYTF. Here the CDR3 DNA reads TGTGCCAGCAGCCCAGACGACCGTAGTGGCTACACCTTC.

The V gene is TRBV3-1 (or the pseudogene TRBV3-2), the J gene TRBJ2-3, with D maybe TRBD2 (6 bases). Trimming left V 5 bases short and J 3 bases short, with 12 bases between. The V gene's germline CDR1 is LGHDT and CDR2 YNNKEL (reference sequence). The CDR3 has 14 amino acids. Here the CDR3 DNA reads TGTGCCAGCAGCACCGGGACTGGGACAGATACGCAGTATTTT. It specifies CASSTGTGTDTQYF.

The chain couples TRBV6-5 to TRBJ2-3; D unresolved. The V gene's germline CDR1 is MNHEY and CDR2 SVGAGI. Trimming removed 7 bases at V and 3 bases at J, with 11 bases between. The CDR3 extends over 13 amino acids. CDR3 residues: CASIAPGTDTQYF. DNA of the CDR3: TGTGCCAGCATCGCCCCGGGTACAGATACGCAGTATTTT.

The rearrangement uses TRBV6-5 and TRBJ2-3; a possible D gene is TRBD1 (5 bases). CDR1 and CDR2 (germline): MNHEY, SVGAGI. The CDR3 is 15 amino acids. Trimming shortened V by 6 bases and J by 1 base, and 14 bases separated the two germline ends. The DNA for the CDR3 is TGTGCCAGCAGCCCACTATCCAGGGGCACAGATACGCAGTATTTT. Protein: CASSPLSRGTDTQYF.

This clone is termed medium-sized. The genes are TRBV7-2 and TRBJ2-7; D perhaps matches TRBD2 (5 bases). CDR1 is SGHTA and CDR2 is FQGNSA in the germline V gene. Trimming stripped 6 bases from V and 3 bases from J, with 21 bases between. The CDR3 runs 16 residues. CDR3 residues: CASSLPTSSLYYEQYF. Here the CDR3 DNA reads TGTGCCAGCAGTCTTCCTACTAGTTCCCTTTACTACGAGCAGTACTTC.

The chain's CDR3 is CASSLTLAGRDEQYF. DNA of the CDR3: TGCGCCAGCAGCTTGACACTAGCGGGCAGGGACGAGCAGTACTTC. This sequence joins TRBV5-1 and TRBJ2-7; TRBD2 agrees at 9 bases. The CDR3 spans 15 residues. J was trimmed by 5 bases and V by 1 base; bases with no gene match: 7. From germline, CDR1 is SGHRS and CDR2 YFSETQ.

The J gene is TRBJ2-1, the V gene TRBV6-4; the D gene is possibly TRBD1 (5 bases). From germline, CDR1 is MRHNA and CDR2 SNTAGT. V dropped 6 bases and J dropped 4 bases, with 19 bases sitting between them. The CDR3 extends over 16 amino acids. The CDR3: CASSSYPAGPYNEQFF. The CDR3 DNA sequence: TGTGCCAGCAGCTCTTACCCGGCAGGGCCTTACAATGAGCAGTTCTTC.

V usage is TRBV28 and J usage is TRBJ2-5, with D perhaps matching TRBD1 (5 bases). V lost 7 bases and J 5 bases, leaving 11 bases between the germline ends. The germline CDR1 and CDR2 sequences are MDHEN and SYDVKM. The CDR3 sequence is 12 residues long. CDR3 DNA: TGTGCCAGCACCACCGACAGTGAGACCCAGTACTTC. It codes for CASTTDSETQYF.

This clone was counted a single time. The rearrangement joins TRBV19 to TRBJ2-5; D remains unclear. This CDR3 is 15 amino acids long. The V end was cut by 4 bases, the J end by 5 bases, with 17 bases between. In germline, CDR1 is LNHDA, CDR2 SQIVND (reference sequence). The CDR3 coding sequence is TGTGCCAGTAGTAGCCACATGAATAACCGGGAGACCCAGTACTTC. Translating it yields CASSSHMNNRETQYF.

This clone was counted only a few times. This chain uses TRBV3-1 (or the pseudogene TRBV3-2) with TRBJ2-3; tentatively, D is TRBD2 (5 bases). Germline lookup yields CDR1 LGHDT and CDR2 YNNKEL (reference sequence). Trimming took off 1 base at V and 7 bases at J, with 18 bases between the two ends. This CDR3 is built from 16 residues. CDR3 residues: CASSQGGRMWENTQYF. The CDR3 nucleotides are TGTGCCAGCAGCCAAGGCGGAAGGATGTGGGAGAATACGCAGTATTTT.

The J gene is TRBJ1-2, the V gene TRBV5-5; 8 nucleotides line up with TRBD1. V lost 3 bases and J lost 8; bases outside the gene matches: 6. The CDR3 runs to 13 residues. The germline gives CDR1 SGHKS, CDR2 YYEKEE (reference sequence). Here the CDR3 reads CASSSGQVIGYTF. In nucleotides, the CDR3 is TGTGCCAGCAGCTCGGGACAGGTTATCGGCTACACCTTC.

The CDR3 protein is CASSLGGTSGGTDTQYF. DNA for the CDR3: TGTGCCAGCAGCTTAGGTGGGACTAGCGGCGGCACAGATACGCAGTATTTT. The chain links TRBV7-2 to TRBJ2-3, with 11 bases that match TRBD2. This CDR3 contains 17 residues. Germline CDR1 is SGHTA and CDR2 is FQGNSA. V shed 1 base, J shed 1 base, and the junction held 4 bases outside the gene matches.

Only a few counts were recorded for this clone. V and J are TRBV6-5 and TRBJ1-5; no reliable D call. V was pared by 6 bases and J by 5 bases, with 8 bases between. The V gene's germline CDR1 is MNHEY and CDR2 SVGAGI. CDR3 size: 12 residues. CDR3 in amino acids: CASSDNDQPQHF. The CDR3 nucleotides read TGTGCCAGCAGCGATAACGATCAGCCCCAGCATTTT.

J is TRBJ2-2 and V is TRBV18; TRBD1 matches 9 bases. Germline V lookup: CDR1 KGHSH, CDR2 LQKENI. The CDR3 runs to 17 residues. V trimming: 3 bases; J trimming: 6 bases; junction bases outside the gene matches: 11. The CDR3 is CASSPAPGTGLSGELFF. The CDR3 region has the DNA TGTGCCAGCTCACCGGCGCCCGGGACAGGGTTATCCGGGGAGCTGTTTTTT.

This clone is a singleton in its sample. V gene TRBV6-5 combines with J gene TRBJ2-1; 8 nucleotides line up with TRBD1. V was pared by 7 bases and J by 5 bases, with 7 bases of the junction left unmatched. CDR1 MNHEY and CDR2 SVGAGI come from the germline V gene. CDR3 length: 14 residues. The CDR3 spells CASTPGDRNNEQFF. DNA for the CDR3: TGTGCCAGCACCCCCGGGGACAGGAACAATGAGCAGTTCTTC.

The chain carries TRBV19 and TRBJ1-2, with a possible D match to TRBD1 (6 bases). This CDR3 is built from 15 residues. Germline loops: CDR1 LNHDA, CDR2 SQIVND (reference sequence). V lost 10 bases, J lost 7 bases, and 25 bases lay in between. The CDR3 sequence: CATYILGEGGGGYTF. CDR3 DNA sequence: TGTGCCACCTACATCCTTGGGGAGGGGGGCGGTGGCTACACCTTC. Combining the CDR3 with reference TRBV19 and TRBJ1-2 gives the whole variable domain DGGITQSPKYLFRKEGQNVTLSCEQNLNHDAMYWYRQDPGQGLRLIYYSQIVNDFQKGDIAEGYSVSREKKESFPLTVTSAQKNPTAFYLCATYILGEGGGGYTFGSGTRLTVV.

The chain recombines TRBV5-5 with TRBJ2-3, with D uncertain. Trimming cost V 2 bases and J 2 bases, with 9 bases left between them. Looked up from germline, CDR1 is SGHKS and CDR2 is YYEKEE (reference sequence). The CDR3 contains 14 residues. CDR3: CASSLSVNTDTQYF. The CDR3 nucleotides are TGTGCCAGCAGCTTATCTGTCAACACAGATACGCAGTATTTT.